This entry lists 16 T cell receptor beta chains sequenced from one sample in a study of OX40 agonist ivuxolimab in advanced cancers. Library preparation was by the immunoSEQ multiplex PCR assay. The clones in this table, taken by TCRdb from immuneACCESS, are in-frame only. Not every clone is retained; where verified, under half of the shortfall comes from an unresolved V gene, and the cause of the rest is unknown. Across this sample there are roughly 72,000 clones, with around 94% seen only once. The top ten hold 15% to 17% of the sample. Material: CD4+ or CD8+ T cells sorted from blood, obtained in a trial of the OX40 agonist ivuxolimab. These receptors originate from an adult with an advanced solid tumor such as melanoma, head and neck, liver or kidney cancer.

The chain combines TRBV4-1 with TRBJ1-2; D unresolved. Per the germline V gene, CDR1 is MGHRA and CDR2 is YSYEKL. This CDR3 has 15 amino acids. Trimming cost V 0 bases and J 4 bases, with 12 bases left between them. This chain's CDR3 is CASSQDRGPSYGYTF. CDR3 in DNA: TGCGCCAGCAGCCAAGATCGAGGTCCCTCCTATGGCTACACCTTC.

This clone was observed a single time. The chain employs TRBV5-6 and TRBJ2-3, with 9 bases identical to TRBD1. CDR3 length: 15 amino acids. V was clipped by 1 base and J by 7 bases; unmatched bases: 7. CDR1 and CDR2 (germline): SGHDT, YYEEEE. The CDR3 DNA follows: TGTGCCAGCAGCTTGAGTGGGACAGGGTTTTATACGCAGTATTTT. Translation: CASSLSGTGFYTQYF.

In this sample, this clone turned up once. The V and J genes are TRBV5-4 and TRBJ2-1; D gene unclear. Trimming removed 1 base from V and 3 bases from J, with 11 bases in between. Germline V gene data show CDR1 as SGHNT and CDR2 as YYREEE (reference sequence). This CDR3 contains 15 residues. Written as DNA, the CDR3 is TGTGCCAGCAGCTTGTGGTTTGGCTTCTACAATGAGCAGTTCTTC. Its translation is CASSLWFGFYNEQFF.

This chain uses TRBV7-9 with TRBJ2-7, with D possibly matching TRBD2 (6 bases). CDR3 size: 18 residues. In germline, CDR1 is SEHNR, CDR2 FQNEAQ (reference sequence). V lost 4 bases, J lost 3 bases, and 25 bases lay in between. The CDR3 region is CASSSRAAGTPLLYEQYF. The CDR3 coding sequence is TGTGCCAGCAGCTCGAGGGCTGCCGGGACTCCCCTCCTCTACGAGCAGTACTTC.

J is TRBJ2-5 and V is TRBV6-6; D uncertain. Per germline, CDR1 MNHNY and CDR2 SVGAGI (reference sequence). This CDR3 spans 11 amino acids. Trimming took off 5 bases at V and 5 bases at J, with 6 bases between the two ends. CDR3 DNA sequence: TGTGCCAGCAGTCACGGGGAGACCCAGTACTTC. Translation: CASSHGETQYF.

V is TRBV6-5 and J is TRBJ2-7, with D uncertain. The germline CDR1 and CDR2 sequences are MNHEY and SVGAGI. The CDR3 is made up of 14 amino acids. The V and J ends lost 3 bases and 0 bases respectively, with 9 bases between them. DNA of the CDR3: TGTGCCAGCAGTTATCACTTGAGCTCCTACGAGCAGTACTTC. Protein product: CASSYHLSSYEQYF.

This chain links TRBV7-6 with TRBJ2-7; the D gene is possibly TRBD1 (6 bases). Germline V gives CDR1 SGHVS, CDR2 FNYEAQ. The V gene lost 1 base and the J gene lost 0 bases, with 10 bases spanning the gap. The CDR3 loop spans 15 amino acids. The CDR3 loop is CASSLEDSPSYEQYF. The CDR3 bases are TGTGCCAGCAGCTTAGAGGACAGCCCCTCCTACGAGCAGTACTTC.

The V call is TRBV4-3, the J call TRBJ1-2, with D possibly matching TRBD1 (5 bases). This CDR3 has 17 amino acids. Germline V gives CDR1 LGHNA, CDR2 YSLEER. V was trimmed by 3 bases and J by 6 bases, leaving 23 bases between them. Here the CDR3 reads CASSQSIIQGKADGYTF. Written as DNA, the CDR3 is TGCGCCAGCAGCCAGTCTATAATCCAGGGTAAGGCGGATGGCTACACCTTC.

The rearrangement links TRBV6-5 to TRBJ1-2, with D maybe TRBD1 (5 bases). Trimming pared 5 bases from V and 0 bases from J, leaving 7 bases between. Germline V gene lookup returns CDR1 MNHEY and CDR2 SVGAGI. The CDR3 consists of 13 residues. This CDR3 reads CASSAGTNYGYTF. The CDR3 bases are TGTGCCAGCAGTGCAGGGACTAACTATGGCTACACCTTC.

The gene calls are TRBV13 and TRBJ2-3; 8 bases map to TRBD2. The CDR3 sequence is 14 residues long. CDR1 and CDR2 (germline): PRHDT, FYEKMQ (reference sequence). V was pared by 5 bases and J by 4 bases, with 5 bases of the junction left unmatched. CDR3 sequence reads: CASSPGLAPDTQYF. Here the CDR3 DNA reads TGTGCCAGCAGCCCCGGACTAGCCCCAGATACGCAGTATTTT. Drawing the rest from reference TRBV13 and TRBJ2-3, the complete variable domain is AAGVIQSPRHLIKEKRETATLKCYPIPRHDTVYWYQQGPGQDPQFLISFYEKMQSDKGSIPDRFSAQQFSDYHSELNMSSLELGDSALYFCASSPGLAPDTQYFGPGTRLTVL.

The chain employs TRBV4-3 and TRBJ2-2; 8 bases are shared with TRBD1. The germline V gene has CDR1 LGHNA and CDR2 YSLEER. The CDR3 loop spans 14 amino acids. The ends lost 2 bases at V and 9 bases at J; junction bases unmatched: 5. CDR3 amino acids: CASSQSTGVRELFF. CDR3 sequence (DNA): TGCGCCAGCAGCCAATCGACAGGGGTTAGGGAGCTGTTTTTT.

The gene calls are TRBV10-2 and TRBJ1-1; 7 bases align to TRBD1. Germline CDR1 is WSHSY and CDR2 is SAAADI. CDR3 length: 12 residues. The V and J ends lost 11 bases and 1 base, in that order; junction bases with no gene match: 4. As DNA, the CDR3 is TGCGCCGGGGGACAGAAGAACACTGAAGCTTTCTTT. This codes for CAGGQKNTEAFF.

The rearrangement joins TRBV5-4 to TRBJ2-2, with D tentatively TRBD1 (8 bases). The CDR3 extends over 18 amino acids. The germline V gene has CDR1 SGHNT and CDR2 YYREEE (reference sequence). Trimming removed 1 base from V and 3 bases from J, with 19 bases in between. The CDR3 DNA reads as TGTGCCAGCAGCTTGTGGGAGGAGCGGGACAGGCACACCGGGGAGCTGTTTTTT. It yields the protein CASSLWEERDRHTGELFF. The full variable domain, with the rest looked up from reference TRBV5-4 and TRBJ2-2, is ETGVTQSPTHLIKTRGQQVTLRCSSQSGHNTVSWYQQALGQGPQFIFQYYREEENGRGNFPPRFSGLQFPNYSSELNVNALELDDSALYLCASSLWEERDRHTGELFFGEGSRLTVL.

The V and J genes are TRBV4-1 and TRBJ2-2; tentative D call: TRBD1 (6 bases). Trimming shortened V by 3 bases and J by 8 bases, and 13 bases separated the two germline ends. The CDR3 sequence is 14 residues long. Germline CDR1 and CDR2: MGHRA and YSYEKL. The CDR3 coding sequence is TGCGCCAGCAGCCATAGTTTAGGGACAGGGGAGCTGTTTTTT. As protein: CASSHSLGTGELFF.

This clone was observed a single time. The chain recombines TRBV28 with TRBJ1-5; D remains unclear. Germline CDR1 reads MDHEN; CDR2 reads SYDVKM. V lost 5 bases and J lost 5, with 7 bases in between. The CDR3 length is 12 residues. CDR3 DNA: TGTGCCAGCAGTCGGGGAGATCAGCCCCAGCATTTT. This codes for CASSRGDQPQHF. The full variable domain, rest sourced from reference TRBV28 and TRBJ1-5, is DVKVTQSSRYLVKRTGEKVFLECVQDMDHENMFWYRQDPGLGLRLIYFSYDVKMKEKGDIPEGYSVSREKKERFSLILESASTNQTSMYLCASSRGDQPQHFGDGTRLSIL.

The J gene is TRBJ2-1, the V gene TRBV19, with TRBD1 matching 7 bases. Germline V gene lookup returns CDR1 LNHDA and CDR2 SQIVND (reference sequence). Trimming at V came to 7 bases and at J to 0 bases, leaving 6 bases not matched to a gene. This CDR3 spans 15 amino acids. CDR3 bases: TGTGCCAGTAAAAACCGGGACAGCTCCTACAATGAGCAGTTCTTC. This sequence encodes CASKNRDSSYNEQFF.